The rows below give T cell receptor beta chains drawn from one sample of a study of T cells in Graves' hyperthyroidism and ophthalmopathy. TCRdb reanalysed the multiplex PCR reads using MiXCR and keeps one entry per CDR3 protein. The table lists over 350,000 distinct CDR3 sequences, around 15% of them singletons, with 25% to 30% in the top ten. Specimen: blood. These receptors were taken from a man aged 45 to 65 with Graves' ophthalmopathy. Both conserved end residues are part of each CDR3. D genes are given only for firm matches. Size tells how often a clone was seen (once, few, many) or the class of an expanded clone, and some rows leave it out.

d_gene: -; abundance: many; v_gene: TRBV18; j_gene: TRBJ1-1; CDR3aa: CASSPVSGTEAFF; CDR3nt: TGTGCCAGCTCCCCCGTTTCCGGCACTGAAGCTTTCTTT
d_gene: -; abundance: -; v_gene: TRBV13; j_gene: TRBJ2-7; CDR3aa: CASSPRVNSYEQYF; CDR3nt: TGTGCCAGCAGCCCACGGGTTAACTCCTACGAGCAGTACTTC
d_gene: -; abundance: -; v_gene: TRBV19; j_gene: TRBJ2-5; CDR3aa: CASSMRGAYETQYF; CDR3nt: TGTGCCAGTAGTATGAGAGGGGCTTATGAGACCCAGTACTTC
d_gene: -; abundance: few; v_gene: TRBV5-1; j_gene: TRBJ2-5; CDR3aa: CASSYQEMKTQYF; CDR3nt: TGCGCCAGCAGCTACCAGGAGATGAAGACCCAGTACTTC
d_gene: -; abundance: few; v_gene: TRBV5-4; j_gene: TRBJ2-1; CDR3aa: CASSPSLRRSYNEQFF; CDR3nt: TGTGCCAGCAGCCCGAGTCTTAGACGCTCCTACAATGAGCAGTTCTTC
d_gene: -; abundance: -; v_gene: TRBV24-1; j_gene: TRBJ2-1; CDR3aa: CATSVLEGPIHEQFF; CDR3nt: TGTGCCACCAGTGTCTTGGAGGGGCCGATCCATGAGCAGTTCTTC
d_gene: TRBD1; abundance: many; v_gene: TRBV20-1; j_gene: TRBJ1-2; CDR3aa: CSARAGADRSRRYGYTF; CDR3nt: TGCAGTGCTAGAGCAGGCGCGGACAGGTCCCGGCGCTATGGCTACACCTTC
d_gene: -; abundance: many; v_gene: TRBV6-1; j_gene: TRBJ1-2; CDR3aa: CASSEGLGRNYGYTF; CDR3nt: TGTGCCAGCAGTGAAGGATTAGGCAGGAACTATGGCTACACCTTC
d_gene: TRBD2; abundance: many; v_gene: TRBV5-1; j_gene: TRBJ2-7; CDR3aa: CATGLAGWCSYEQYF; CDR3nt: TGCGCCACCGGACTAGCGGGATGGTGCTCCTACGAGCAGTACTTC
d_gene: TRBD2; abundance: few; v_gene: TRBV29-1; j_gene: TRBJ2-2; CDR3aa: CSVGMAGAGELFF; CDR3nt: TGCAGCGTTGGCATGGCGGGAGCCGGGGAGCTGTTTTTT
d_gene: -; abundance: many; v_gene: TRBV20-1; j_gene: TRBJ2-3; CDR3aa: CSARDHSRPLTDTQYF; CDR3nt: TGCAGTGCTAGAGATCATAGCCGACCCCTCACAGATACGCAGTATTTT
d_gene: -; abundance: -; v_gene: TRBV20-1; j_gene: TRBJ2-5; CDR3aa: CSRRRPTQETQYF; CDR3nt: TGCAGCCGAAGGCGCCCTACCCAAGAGACCCAGTACTTC
d_gene: -; abundance: many; v_gene: TRBV27; j_gene: TRBJ2-7; CDR3aa: CASSLSGVGSTYEQYF; CDR3nt: TGTGCCAGCAGTTTATCGGGGGTGGGATCTACCTACGAGCAGTACTTC
d_gene: -; abundance: many; v_gene: TRBV20-1; j_gene: TRBJ2-1; CDR3aa: CSARGLSYNEQFF; CDR3nt: TGCAGTGCTAGAGGGCTCTCCTACAATGAGCAGTTCTTC
d_gene: -; abundance: many; v_gene: TRBV19; j_gene: TRBJ2-3; CDR3aa: CASSIPGSDTQYF; CDR3nt: TGTGCCAGTAGTATCCCGGGTTCAGATACGCAGTATTTT
d_gene: TRBD2; abundance: many; v_gene: TRBV7-2; j_gene: TRBJ2-2; CDR3aa: CASSPRSGRAGELFF; CDR3nt: TGTGCCAGCAGCCCCCGGAGCGGGAGGGCCGGGGAGCTGTTTTTT
d_gene: -; abundance: few; v_gene: TRBV27; j_gene: TRBJ1-5; CDR3aa: CASSLNGLGYQPQHF; CDR3nt: TGTGCCAGCAGTTTGAACGGCCTTGGGTATCAGCCCCAGCATTTT
d_gene: -; abundance: few; v_gene: TRBV27; j_gene: TRBJ2-5; CDR3aa: CASSPGLISETQYF; CDR3nt: TGTGCCAGCAGTCCGGGACTGATTTCAGAGACCCAGTACTTC
d_gene: -; abundance: -; v_gene: TRBV14; j_gene: TRBJ2-5; CDR3aa: CASSQDMFNTAVGETQYF; CDR3nt: TGTGCCAGCAGCCAAGATATGTTCAACACGGCGGTAGGCGAGACCCAGTACTTC
d_gene: TRBD1; abundance: -; v_gene: TRBV24-1; j_gene: TRBJ1-3; CDR3aa: CATSDSPGQSPGNTIYF; CDR3nt: TGTGCCACCAGTGATTCGCCGGGACAGTCCCCTGGAAACACCATATATTTT
d_gene: -; abundance: many; v_gene: TRBV6-1; j_gene: TRBJ2-1; CDR3aa: CASSTTSSPQFF; CDR3nt: TGTGCCAGCAGCACAACTTCGAGTCCCCAGTTCTTC
d_gene: TRBD2; abundance: many; v_gene: TRBV3-1; j_gene: TRBJ2-1; CDR3aa: CASSLPIQREGHQVGNEQFF; CDR3nt: TGTGCCAGCAGCCTACCCATCCAGCGGGAGGGCCATCAGGTGGGGAATGAGCAGTTCTTC
d_gene: -; abundance: many; v_gene: TRBV30; j_gene: TRBJ2-3; CDR3aa: CAWRGLTDTQYF; CDR3nt: TGTGCCTGGAGGGGACTCACAGATACGCAGTATTTT
d_gene: TRBD2; abundance: many; v_gene: TRBV12-3/TRBV12-4; j_gene: TRBJ2-5; CDR3aa: CASSPSSGRVETQYF; CDR3nt: TGTGCCAGCAGCCCTTCTAGCGGGAGGGTGGAGACCCAGTACTTC
d_gene: -; abundance: many; v_gene: TRBV6-1; j_gene: TRBJ1-2; CDR3aa: CASSEAGSYGYTF; CDR3nt: TGTGCCAGCAGTGAAGCAGGGTCGTATGGCTACACCTTC